This entry lists 25 T cell receptor beta chains sequenced from one sample in a study of CD8 T cells in Susac syndrome. The RNA, about 0.5 to 1 ug, was put through reverse transcription using random hexamers. TCRdb processed the immunoSEQ multiplex PCR reads anew with MiXCR; each CDR3 protein has one entry. The sample yields around 200,000 distinct CDR3 sequences, approximately 95% seen once. Input material: CD4+ T cells from PBMCs. The receptors come from a human donor with multiple sclerosis.

This sequence joins TRBV12-3 or TRBV12-4 and TRBJ1-5, with a tentative D call TRBD1 (5 bases). This CDR3 spans 17 amino acids. The V and J ends lost 3 bases and 2 bases respectively, with 17 bases between them. In nucleotides, the CDR3 is TGTGCCAGCAGTTTGAGGGCAAAAGGGGTTGGCAATCAGCCCCAGCATTTT. This translates into CASSLRAKGVGNQPQHF.

The chain carries TRBV7-6 and TRBJ2-7, with 11 bases matching TRBD2. Germline V gives CDR1 SGHVS, CDR2 FNYEAQ. CDR3 length equals 15 residues. The trim removed 1 base at V and 7 bases at J, leaving 6 bases unmatched. CDR3 sequence: CASSLVAGGAGEQYF. The CDR3, as DNA: TGTGCCAGCAGCTTAGTAGCGGGGGGGGCGGGGGAGCAGTACTTC.

The chain recombines TRBV30 with TRBJ2-2; D remains ambiguous. Per germline, CDR1 GTSNPN and CDR2 SVGIG (reference sequence). CDR3 length: 15 amino acids. V lost 4 bases, J lost 0 bases, and 12 bases lay in between. The CDR3 DNA sequence: TGTGCCTGGACGGTCGGATCCGCGAACACCGGGGAGCTGTTTTTT. Translating gives CAWTVGSANTGELFF.

The rearrangement links TRBV5-6 to TRBJ1-1, with TRBD1 as a possible D gene (5 bases). V lost 4 bases and J lost 10, with 29 bases in between. Germline V gene data show CDR1 as SGHDT and CDR2 as YYEEEE. This CDR3 has 17 residues. The CDR3 nucleotides are TGTGCCAGCAGCGGGGGGACCGACCCGACCGGTAAGGTCGTAGCTTTCTTT. Amino acids: CASSGGTDPTGKVVAFF.

The chain is built from TRBV18 and TRBJ2-7; no reliable D call. The V end lost 4 bases, the J end lost 0 bases, and 10 bases lay between the germline ends. Germline CDR1 is KGHSH and CDR2 is LQKENI. The length of the CDR3 is 14 residues. The CDR3 reads CASSLGQSSYEQYF. In nucleotides, the CDR3 is TGTGCCAGCTCACTGGGCCAGAGCTCCTACGAGCAGTACTTC. Filled out from reference TRBV18 and TRBJ2-7, the complete variable domain reads NAGVMQNPRHLVRRRGQEARLRCSPMKGHSHVYWYRQLPEEGLKFMVYLQKENIIDESGMPKERFSAEFPKEGPSILRIQQVVRGDSAAYFCASSLGQSSYEQYFGPGTRLTVT.

The chain is built from TRBV12-3 or TRBV12-4 and TRBJ1-2; D is uncertain. CDR3 length: 13 residues. V gave up 5 bases and J gave up 2 bases, with 9 bases separating them. The DNA of the CDR3 is TGTGCCAGCAGTCCACAGAGGAACTATGGCTACACCTTC. Its protein is CASSPQRNYGYTF.

The chain carries TRBV30 and TRBJ1-2; D is possibly TRBD1 (5 bases). CDR3 length: 12 amino acids. V lost 1 base and J 8 bases, leaving 11 bases between the germline ends. Germline V gene sequence: CDR1 GTSNPN, CDR2 SVGIG (reference sequence). The CDR3 DNA reads as TGTGCCTGGAGTGCAGGGCGTCGAGGCTACACCTTC. It yields the protein CAWSAGRRGYTF.

The rearrangement uses TRBV5-1 and TRBJ1-2; D gene ambiguous. V lost 4 bases to trimming and J lost 4 bases, with 20 bases between them. CDR1 is SGHRS, CDR2 YFSETQ, per germline. This CDR3 comprises 16 residues. CDR3 region: CASSLRGDGDPYGYTF. DNA of the CDR3: TGCGCCAGCAGCCTACGAGGAGACGGCGATCCCTATGGCTACACCTTC.

For the CDR3, the DNA is TGTGCCACCAGCGGGGTCAGGGTTGAGACCCAGTACTTC. Translation: CATSGVRVETQYF. This chain links TRBV15 with TRBJ2-5; D possibly corresponds to TRBD1 (5 bases). V was trimmed by 5 bases and J by 5 bases, leaving 12 bases between them. The CDR3 extends over 13 amino acids. Germline V gene data show CDR1 as LNHNV and CDR2 as YYDKDF (reference sequence).

V and J are TRBV6-1 and TRBJ2-1; 7 bases fit TRBD2. Looked up from germline, CDR1 is MNHNS and CDR2 is SASEGT. V gave up 0 bases and J gave up 3 bases; unmatched junction bases: 11. CDR3 length: 18 residues. CDR3 coding DNA: TGTGCCAGCAGTGAAGCGAAACAGCGGGGATCCTACTACAATGAGCAGTTCTTC. It specifies CASSEAKQRGSYYNEQFF.

The V gene is TRBV20-1, the J gene TRBJ2-3, with 8 bases fitting TRBD2. The CDR3 covers 14 residues. V was pared by 6 bases and J by 1 base, with 6 bases of the junction left unmatched. In germline, CDR1 is DFQATT, CDR2 SNEGSKA (reference sequence). The CDR3 here is CSARREGRTDTQYF. In DNA form, the CDR3 reads TGCAGTGCCCGCCGGGAGGGACGCACAGATACGCAGTATTTT.

The chain recombines TRBV27 with TRBJ2-7, with D unresolved. V lost 6 bases to trimming and J lost 6 bases, with 15 bases between them. Germline V CDR1 and CDR2: MNHEY, SMNVEV (reference sequence). This CDR3 has 13 residues. The DNA of the CDR3 is TGTGCCAGCAGCCCTCCTCCAGGCTTCGAGCAGTACTTC. Translation: CASSPPPGFEQYF.

The CDR3 sequence: CSAGWQGNQPQHF. The CDR3 DNA reads TGCAGTGCTGGGTGGCAAGGCAATCAGCCCCAGCATTTT. This sequence joins TRBV20-1 and TRBJ1-5; no reliable D call. The CDR3 is 13 amino acids. Per germline, CDR1 DFQATT and CDR2 SNEGSKA (reference sequence). Trimming stripped 5 bases from V and 2 bases from J, with 10 bases between.

The chain is built from TRBV19 and TRBJ2-5, with a possible D match to TRBD2 (6 bases). This CDR3 is built from 14 residues. Per germline, CDR1 LNHDA and CDR2 SQIVND (reference sequence). The V gene lost 2 bases and the J gene lost 2 bases, with 9 bases spanning the gap. The CDR3 protein is CASSISGLQETQYF. CDR3 sequence (DNA): TGTGCCAGTAGTATATCTGGACTACAAGAGACCCAGTACTTC.

The V and J genes are TRBV5-1 and TRBJ2-3; a possible D gene is TRBD1 (6 bases). V was clipped by 0 bases and J by 2 bases, with 16 bases between them. This CDR3 contains 17 residues. Germline loops: CDR1 SGHRS, CDR2 YFSETQ. In DNA, the CDR3 is TGCGCCAGCAGCTTGGCCCCCCGGGACATCGTCACAGATACGCAGTATTTT. Its translation: CASSLAPRDIVTDTQYF.

The rearrangement uses TRBV20-1 and TRBJ1-4; D is unclear. V was cut by 6 bases and J by 4 bases, with 12 bases left in between. CDR3 length: 13 residues. Germline CDR1 DFQATT, CDR2 SNEGSKA (reference sequence). For the CDR3, the DNA is TGCAGTGCCAGCCCGGGGATTAATGAAAAACTGTTTTTT. Translated: CSASPGINEKLFF.

This clonotype has just one count. V gene TRBV5-6 combines with J gene TRBJ2-1; 7 bases match TRBD1. The junction had 10 bases not matched to a gene; V was cut back by 7 bases and J by 6 bases. CDR3 length: 14 amino acids. The germline gives CDR1 SGHDT, CDR2 YYEEEE. This CDR3 is CASFRQGSLNEQFF. CDR3 coding DNA: TGTGCCAGCTTTAGACAGGGCAGCCTCAATGAGCAGTTCTTC.

This clonotype was counted a single time. The chain carries TRBV29-1 and TRBJ2-7; a weak D match, TRBD1 (6 bases). V was shortened by 5 bases and J by 4 bases, with 15 bases between the two germline ends. Germline loops: CDR1 SQVTM, CDR2 ANQGSEA. The CDR3 is 13 residues long. This CDR3 is CSVRRDTLYEQYF. CDR3 DNA: TGCAGCGTTCGCCGGGACACTCTATACGAGCAGTACTTC.

The rearrangement joins TRBV15 to TRBJ2-1; D might be TRBD1 or TRBD2, each matching 6 bases. CDR1 and CDR2 (germline): LNHNV, YYDKDF (reference sequence). The CDR3 extends over 15 amino acids. The V and J ends lost 6 bases and 2 bases respectively, with 14 bases between them. CDR3 protein: CATRLGGATYNEQFF. DNA for the CDR3: TGTGCCACCAGACTGGGGGGCGCTACCTACAATGAGCAGTTCTTC.

This clonotype was seen only once. V is TRBV6-2 or TRBV6-3 and J is TRBJ1-2, with 9 bases fitting TRBD1. Germline CDR1 is MNHEY and CDR2 is SVGEGT. Germline trimming cut 4 bases from V and 8 bases from J; bases unmatched to any gene: 8. The CDR3 consists of 14 residues. Written as DNA, the CDR3 is TGTGCCAGCAGTTTCGCCGGGACAGGGCTCGGCTACACCTTC. The encoded protein is CASSFAGTGLGYTF.

The chain employs TRBV27 and TRBJ2-2; 13 positions agree with TRBD2. V lost 5 bases to trimming and J lost 4 bases; unmatched junction nucleotides: 13. The CDR3 is 19 amino acids. Germline CDR1 MNHEY, CDR2 SMNVEV (reference sequence). The CDR3 protein is CASSRQGTSGALFTGELFF. The CDR3 DNA is TGTGCCAGCAGTCGCCAAGGGACTAGCGGGGCCTTATTCACCGGGGAGCTGTTTTTT.

The rearrangement uses TRBV14 and TRBJ1-5; D might be TRBD1 (6 bases). Trimming cost V 3 bases and J 5 bases, with 8 bases left between them. Germline V gene data show CDR1 as SGHDN and CDR2 as FVKESK. CDR3 size: 13 residues. This CDR3 is CASSHRGDQPQHF. In DNA form, the CDR3 reads TGTGCCAGCAGCCACAGGGGAGATCAGCCCCAGCATTTT. The complete variable domain, with remaining parts taken from reference TRBV14 and TRBJ1-5, reads EAGVTQFPSHSVIEKGQTVTLRCDPISGHDNLYWYRRVMGKEIKFLLHFVKESKQDESGMPNNRFLAERTGGTYSTLKVQPAELEDSGVYFCASSHRGDQPQHFGDGTRLSIL.

Written as DNA, the CDR3 is TGTGCCACCAGTGATTCGGGGACCCTTCGGCCCCAGCATTTT. This sequence encodes CATSDSGTLRPQHF. The rearrangement links TRBV24-1 to TRBJ1-5; the D gene is possibly TRBD1 (5 bases). CDR1 is KGHDR and CDR2 is SFDVKD in the germline V gene. The CDR3 covers 14 residues. Deletions cut 2 bases from V and 9 bases from J, with 13 bases between.

CDR3 protein: CSVTGQGGGYTF. In DNA, the CDR3 is TGCAGCGTGACCGGGCAGGGTGGTGGCTACACCTTC. The chain recombines TRBV29-1 with TRBJ1-2, with a weak D call TRBD1 (5 bases). CDR3 length: 12 residues. The germline V gene encodes CDR1 SQVTM and CDR2 ANQGSEA. V dropped 6 bases and J dropped 7 bases, with 15 bases sitting between them. The complete variable domain, with remaining parts taken from reference TRBV29-1 and TRBJ1-2, reads SAVISQKPSRDICQRGTSLTIQCQVDSQVTMMFWYRQQPGQSLTLIATANQGSEATYESGFVIDKFPISRPNLTFSTLTVSNMSPEDSSIYLCSVTGQGGGYTFGSGTRLTVV.

The rearrangement joins TRBV20-1 to TRBJ1-5; weak D call: TRBD1 (6 bases). This CDR3 region has 12 residues. Trimming stripped 5 bases from V and 9 bases from J, with 14 bases between. Germline V lookup: CDR1 DFQATT, CDR2 SNEGSKA (reference sequence). In DNA form, the CDR3 reads TGCAGTGCTGTGGACAGAGTAAGGCCCCAGCATTTT. Its translation: CSAVDRVRPQHF.